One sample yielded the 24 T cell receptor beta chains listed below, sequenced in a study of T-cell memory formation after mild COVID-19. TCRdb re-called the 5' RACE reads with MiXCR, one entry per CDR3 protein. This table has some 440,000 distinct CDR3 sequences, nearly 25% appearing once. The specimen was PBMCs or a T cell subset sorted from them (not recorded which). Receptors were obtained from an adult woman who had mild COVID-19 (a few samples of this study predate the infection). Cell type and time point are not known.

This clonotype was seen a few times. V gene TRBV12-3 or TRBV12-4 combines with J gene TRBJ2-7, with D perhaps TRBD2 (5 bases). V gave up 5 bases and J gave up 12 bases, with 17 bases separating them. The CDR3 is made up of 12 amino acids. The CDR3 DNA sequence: TGTGCCAGCAGTGCCCAGGCGGGTCCGCTGTACTTC. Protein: CASSAQAGPLYF.

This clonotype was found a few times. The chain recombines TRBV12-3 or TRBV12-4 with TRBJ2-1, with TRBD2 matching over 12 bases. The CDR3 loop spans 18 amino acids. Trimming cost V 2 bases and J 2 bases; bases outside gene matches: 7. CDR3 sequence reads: CASSLLLAGGRPYNEQFF. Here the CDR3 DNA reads TGTGCCAGCAGTTTACTACTAGCGGGGGGCCGCCCCTACAATGAGCAGTTCTTC.

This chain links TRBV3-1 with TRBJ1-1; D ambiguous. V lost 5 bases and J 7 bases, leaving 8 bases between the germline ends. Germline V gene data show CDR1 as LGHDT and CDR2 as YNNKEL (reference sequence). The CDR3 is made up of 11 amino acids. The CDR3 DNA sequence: TGTGCCAGCAGCTCCCTCCTTGAAGCTTTCTTT. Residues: CASSSLLEAFF.

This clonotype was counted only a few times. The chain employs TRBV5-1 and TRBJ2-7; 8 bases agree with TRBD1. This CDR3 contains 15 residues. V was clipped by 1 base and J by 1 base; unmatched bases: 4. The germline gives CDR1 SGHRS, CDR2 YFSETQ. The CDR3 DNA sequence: TGCGCCAGCAGCTTGAGTCAGGGGGCTTCCTACGAGCAGTACTTC. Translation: CASSLSQGASYEQYF.

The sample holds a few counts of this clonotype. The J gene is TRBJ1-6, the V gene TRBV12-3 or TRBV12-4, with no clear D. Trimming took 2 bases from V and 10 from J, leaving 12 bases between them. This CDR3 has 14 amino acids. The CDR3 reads CASSLSRELSPLHF. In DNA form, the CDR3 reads TGTGCCAGCAGTTTATCGAGGGAATTGTCACCCCTCCACTTT.

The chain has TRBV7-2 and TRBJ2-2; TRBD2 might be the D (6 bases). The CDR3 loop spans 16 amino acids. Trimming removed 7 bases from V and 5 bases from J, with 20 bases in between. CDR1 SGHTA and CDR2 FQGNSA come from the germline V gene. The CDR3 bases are TGTGCCAGCACCCTACAACCGGGACTGGGGACCGGGGAGCTGTTTTTT. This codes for CASTLQPGLGTGELFF.

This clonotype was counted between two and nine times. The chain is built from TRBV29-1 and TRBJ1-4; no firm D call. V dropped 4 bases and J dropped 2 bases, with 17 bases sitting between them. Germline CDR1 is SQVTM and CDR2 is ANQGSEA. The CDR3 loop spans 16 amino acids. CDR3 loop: CSVGQGTFGTNEKLFF. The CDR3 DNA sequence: TGCAGCGTTGGGCAAGGAACGTTTGGGACTAATGAAAAACTGTTTTTT.

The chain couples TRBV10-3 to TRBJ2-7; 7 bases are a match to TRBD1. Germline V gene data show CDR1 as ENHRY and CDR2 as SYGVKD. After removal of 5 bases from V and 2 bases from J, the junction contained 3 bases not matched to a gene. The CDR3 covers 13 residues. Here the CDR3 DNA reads TGTGCCATCAGTAGCAGGGGGACCTACGAGCAGTACTTC. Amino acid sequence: CAISSRGTYEQYF.

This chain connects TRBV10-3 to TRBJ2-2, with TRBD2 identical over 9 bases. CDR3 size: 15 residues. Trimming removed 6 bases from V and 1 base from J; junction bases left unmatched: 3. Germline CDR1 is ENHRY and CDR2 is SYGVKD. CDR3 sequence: CAIREAGGNTGELFF. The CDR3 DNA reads TGTGCCATCAGGGAAGCGGGGGGGAACACCGGGGAGCTGTTTTTT.

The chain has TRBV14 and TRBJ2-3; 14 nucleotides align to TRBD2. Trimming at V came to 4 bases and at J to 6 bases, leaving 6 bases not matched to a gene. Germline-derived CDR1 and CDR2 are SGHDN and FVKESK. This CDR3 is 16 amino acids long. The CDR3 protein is CASSRLAGGRLDTQYF. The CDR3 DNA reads TGTGCCAGCAGCCGACTAGCGGGGGGGCGGCTGGATACGCAGTATTTT.

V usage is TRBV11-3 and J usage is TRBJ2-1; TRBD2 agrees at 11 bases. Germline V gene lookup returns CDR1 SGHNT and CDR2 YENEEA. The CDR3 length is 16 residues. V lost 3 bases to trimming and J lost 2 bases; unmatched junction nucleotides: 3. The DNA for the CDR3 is TGTGCCAGCAGCTTCCGACTAGCGGGGACCTACAATGAGCAGTTCTTC. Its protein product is CASSFRLAGTYNEQFF. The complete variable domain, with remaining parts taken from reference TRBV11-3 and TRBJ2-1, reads EAGVVQSPRYKIIEKKQPVAFWCNPISGHNTLYWYLQNLGQGPELLIRYENEEAVDDSQLPKDRFSAERLKGVDSTLKIQPAELGDSAVYLCASSFRLAGTYNEQFFGPGTRLTVL.

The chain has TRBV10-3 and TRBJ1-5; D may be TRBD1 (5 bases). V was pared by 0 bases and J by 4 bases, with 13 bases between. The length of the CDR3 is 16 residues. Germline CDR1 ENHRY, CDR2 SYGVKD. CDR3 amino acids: CAISESGAGQNQPQHF. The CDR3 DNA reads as TGTGCCATCAGTGAGTCAGGGGCAGGCCAGAATCAGCCCCAGCATTTT.

The CDR3 DNA reads TGTGCCAGCAGTGGTGGACCTGAGGGCAATGAGCAGTTCTTC. It is translated as CASSGGPEGNEQFF. The chain links TRBV12-3 or TRBV12-4 to TRBJ2-1, with D possibly TRBD2 on 5 matching bases. V gave up 5 bases and J gave up 6 bases, with 14 bases separating them. This CDR3 is 14 amino acids long.

CDR3 in amino acids: CATSDSTGGPHEQYF. In DNA form, the CDR3 reads TGTGCCACCAGTGATTCGACGGGAGGCCCCCATGAGCAGTACTTC. V usage is TRBV24-1 and J usage is TRBJ2-7; TRBD2 agrees at 7 bases. The germline CDR1 and CDR2 sequences are KGHDR and SFDVKD. The CDR3 consists of 15 residues. The J segment lost 7 bases and the V segment lost 2 bases, leaving 10 bases of the junction unmatched.

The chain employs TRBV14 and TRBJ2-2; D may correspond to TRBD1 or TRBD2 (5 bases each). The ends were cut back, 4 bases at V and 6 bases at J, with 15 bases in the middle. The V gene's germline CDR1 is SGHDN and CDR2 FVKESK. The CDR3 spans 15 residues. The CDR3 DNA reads TGTGCCAGCAGCCGGAACCCCGGGACCGCCGGGGAGCTGTTTTTT. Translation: CASSRNPGTAGELFF.

The CDR3 DNA reads as TGTGCCAGCAGAGGGACGGAGGTGAATAATTCACCCCTCCACTTT. Translation gives CASRGTEVNNSPLHF. The chain couples TRBV12-3 or TRBV12-4 to TRBJ1-6, with a possible D match to TRBD1 (5 bases). V lost 6 bases and J 5 bases, leaving 14 bases between the germline ends. This CDR3 comprises 15 residues.

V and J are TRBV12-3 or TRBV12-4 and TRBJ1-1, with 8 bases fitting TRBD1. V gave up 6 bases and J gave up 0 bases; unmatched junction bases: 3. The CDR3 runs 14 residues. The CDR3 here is CASRQTGVNTEAFF. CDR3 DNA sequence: TGTGCCAGCAGGCAGACAGGGGTGAACACTGAAGCTTTCTTT.

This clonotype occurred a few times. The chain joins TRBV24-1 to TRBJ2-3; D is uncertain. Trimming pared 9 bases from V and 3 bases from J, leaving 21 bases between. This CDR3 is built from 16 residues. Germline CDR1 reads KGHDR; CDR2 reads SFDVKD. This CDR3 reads CATYRPLSVRTDTQYF. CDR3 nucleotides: TGTGCCACCTACCGACCGTTAAGTGTAAGGACAGATACGCAGTATTTT.

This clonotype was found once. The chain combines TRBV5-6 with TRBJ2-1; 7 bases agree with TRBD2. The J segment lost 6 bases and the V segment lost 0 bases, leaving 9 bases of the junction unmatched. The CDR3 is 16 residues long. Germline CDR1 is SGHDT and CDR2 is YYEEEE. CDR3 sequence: CASSLVSAGETNEQFF. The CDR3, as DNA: TGTGCCAGCAGCTTGGTCTCTGCGGGAGAGACCAATGAGCAGTTCTTC.

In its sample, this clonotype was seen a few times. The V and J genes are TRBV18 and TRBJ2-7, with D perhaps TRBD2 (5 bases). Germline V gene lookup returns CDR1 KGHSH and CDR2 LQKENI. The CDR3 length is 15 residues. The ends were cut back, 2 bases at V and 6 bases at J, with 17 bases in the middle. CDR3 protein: CASSPIARATTEQYF. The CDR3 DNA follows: TGTGCCAGCTCACCAATCGCGCGGGCTACTACCGAGCAGTACTTC.

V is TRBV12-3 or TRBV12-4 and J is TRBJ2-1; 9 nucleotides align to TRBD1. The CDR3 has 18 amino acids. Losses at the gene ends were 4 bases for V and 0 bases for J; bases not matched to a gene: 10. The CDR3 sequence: CASSSPGQGRSSYNEQFF. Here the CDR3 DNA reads TGTGCCAGCAGTTCCCCGGGACAGGGAAGAAGCTCCTACAATGAGCAGTTCTTC.

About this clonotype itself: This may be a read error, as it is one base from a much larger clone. CDR3 amino acids: CASSDNNEQFF. The CDR3 coding sequence is TGTGCCAGCAGTGACAACAATGAGCAGTTCTTC. The chain joins TRBV6-4 to TRBJ2-1; D uncertain. Germline V lookup: CDR1 MRHNA, CDR2 SNTAGT. The germline V and J ends were trimmed by 2 bases and 5 bases, with 1 base remaining between them. CDR3 size: 11 residues.

DNA for the CDR3: TGTGCCAGCAGCCGGGGAGGGGCGCGGGAGCAGTTCTTC. As protein: CASSRGGAREQFF. J is TRBJ2-1 and V is TRBV6-6, with TRBD2 matching 7 bases. Germline V gene sequence: CDR1 MNHNY, CDR2 SVGAGI (reference sequence). The CDR3 is made up of 13 amino acids. With V trimmed by 6 bases and J by 10 bases, 9 bases remained unmatched.

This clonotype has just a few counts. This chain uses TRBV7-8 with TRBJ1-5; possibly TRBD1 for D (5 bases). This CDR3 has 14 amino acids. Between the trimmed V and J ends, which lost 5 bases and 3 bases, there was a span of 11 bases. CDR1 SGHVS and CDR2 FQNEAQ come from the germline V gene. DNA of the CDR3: TGTGCCAGCAGCGCCGACAGTCTCAATCAGCCCCAGCATTTT. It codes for CASSADSLNQPQHF.